This paragraph covers one T cell receptor beta chain sequence. There were at least 5.5 micrograms of total RNA extracted from every sample. This sample is drawn from a study of blood T cells in healthy people across ages. The use of a sample-barcoded 5' primer and a J-beta primer mix characterized a second PCR of about 6 to 12 cycles. Each CDR3 protein gets one entry after TCRdb re-called the 5' RACE reads with MiXCR. Of approximately 350,000 distinct CDR3 sequences in the sample, about 49% are singletons; the top ten hold 45% to 60%. CDR1 is SGHAT and CDR2 is FQNNGV in the germline V gene. The CDR3 totals 16 residues. J lost 4 bases, V lost 3 bases, and 6 bases had no gene match.

The chain uses TRBV11-2 and TRBJ2-1, with 10 bases fitting TRBD2. The TCR originated in a man in his fifties or sixties in good health. The sample comprised blood. The CDR3 sequence is CASSFLIAGGYNEQFF. DNA for the CDR3: TGTGCCAGCAGCTTTCTCATAGCGGGGGGATACAATGAGCAGTTCTTC.